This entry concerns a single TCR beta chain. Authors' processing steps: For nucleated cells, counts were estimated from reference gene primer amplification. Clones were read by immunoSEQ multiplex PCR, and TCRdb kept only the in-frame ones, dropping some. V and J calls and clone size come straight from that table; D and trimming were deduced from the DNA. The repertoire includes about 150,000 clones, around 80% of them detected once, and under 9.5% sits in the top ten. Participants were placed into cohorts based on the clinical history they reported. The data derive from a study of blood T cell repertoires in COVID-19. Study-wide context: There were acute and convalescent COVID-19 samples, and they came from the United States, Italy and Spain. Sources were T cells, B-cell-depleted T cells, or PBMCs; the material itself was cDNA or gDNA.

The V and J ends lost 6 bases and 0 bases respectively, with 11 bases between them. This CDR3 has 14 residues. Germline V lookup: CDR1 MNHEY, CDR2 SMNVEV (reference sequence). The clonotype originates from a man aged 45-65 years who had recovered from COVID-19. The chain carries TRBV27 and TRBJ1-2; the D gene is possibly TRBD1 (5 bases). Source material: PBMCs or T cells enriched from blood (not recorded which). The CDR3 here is CASSRDRTNYGYTF. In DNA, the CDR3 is TGTGCCAGCAGCCGCGACAGAACTAACTATGGCTACACCTTC.